The 5 T cell receptor beta chains below come from one sample, sequenced in a study of tumor-infiltrating lymphocytes in primary liver carcinoma. Starting material of 500 to 600 ng total RNA yielded TCR beta cDNA via a constant-region primer. TCR beta libraries came from three nested multiplex PCR rounds using slightly modified ARM-PCR. In the first two PCR rounds, TRBV1-TRBV30 forward primers were paired with a C-beta reverse primer, and each round lasted roughly 9 cycles. TCRdb reprocessed the multiplex PCR reads with MiXCR, giving one entry per CDR3 protein. The table includes approximately 320,000 distinct CDR3 sequences, nearly 60% detected once. Germline DNA was extracted alongside blood RNA, which was obtained from unsorted whole blood. Sequencing input: peripheral blood. Receptor source: a woman under 40 with primary liver carcinoma and hepatitis B virus infection.

This clonotype has a single count. The junction shows a germline mismatch at one end, possibly a read error. The chain employs TRBV6-6 and TRBJ2-7, with a possible D match to TRBD2 (6 bases). This CDR3 is 15 amino acids long. Germline V lookup: CDR1 MNHNY, CDR2 SVGAGI (reference sequence). The CDR3, as DNA: TGTGGCAGCAACGGGGGACGCCCGGGGATCAACGAGCAGTACTTC. It encodes CGSNGGRPGINEQYF.

Details on this clonotype: This clone may be a read error of a much larger clone one base away. The gene calls are TRBV6-5 and TRBJ1-5, with 8 bases lining up with TRBD1. The CDR3 spans 17 residues. The V gene's germline CDR1 is MNHEY and CDR2 SVGAGI. The V and J ends lost 4 bases and 3 bases, in that order; junction bases with no gene match: 11. DNA for the CDR3: TGTGCCAGCAGTTCCTACGACAGGGGCTATGACAATCAGCCCCAGCATTTT. It yields the protein CASSSYDRGYDNQPQHF.

The chain combines TRBV10-3 with TRBJ2-3; no clear D gene. Trimming shortened V by 9 bases and J by 8 bases, and 15 bases separated the two germline ends. Germline V gene sequence: CDR1 ENHRY, CDR2 SYGVKD. This CDR3 comprises 12 residues. CDR3 sequence (DNA): TGTGCCATGAGTCACGATAGCAGTACGCAGTATTTT. Its protein product is CAMSHDSSTQYF.

V and J are TRBV4-1 and TRBJ1-6; D not resolved. CDR1 is MGHRA, CDR2 YSYEKL, per germline. Trimming shortened V by 6 bases and J by 10 bases, and 19 bases separated the two germline ends. This CDR3 region has 15 residues. Here the CDR3 DNA reads TGCGCCAGCAGTCACTCATTAGCGGCGAGCTCACCCCTCCACTTT. As protein: CASSHSLAASSPLHF.

This clonotype appeared a few times. The rearrangement links TRBV28 to TRBJ2-7; D perhaps matches TRBD2 (6 bases). CDR3 size: 15 residues. The germline CDR1 and CDR2 sequences are MDHEN and SYDVKM. Between the trimmed V and J ends, which lost 6 bases and 2 bases, there was a span of 17 bases. As DNA, the CDR3 is TGTGCCAGCAGCCCCCTCGGGGAGGCGGCCTACGAGCAGTACTTC. This translates into CASSPLGEAAYEQYF.